Listed here are 12 T cell receptor beta chains from one sample, sequenced in a study of response to subunit inactivated influenza vaccine. Each CDR3 protein is one row after TCRdb ran MiXCR on the RT-PCR reads. Of more than 450,000 distinct CDR3 sequences in the sample, approximately 12% were seen once. The sample in question was PBMCs from blood, obtained on the day of vaccination. These receptors were taken from a man aged 45-65 years who received an inactivated influenza vaccine.

This clonotype was detected a few times. DNA for the CDR3: TGTGCCACCAGCAGAACTAGCGTCAATGAGCAGTTCTTC. Amino acid sequence: CATSRTSVNEQFF. The chain uses TRBV15 and TRBJ2-1; 7 bases fit TRBD2. From germline, CDR1 is LNHNV and CDR2 YYDKDF (reference sequence). The CDR3 covers 13 residues. Germline trimming cut 2 bases from V and 6 bases from J; bases unmatched to any gene: 1. The full variable domain, its missing parts supplied by reference TRBV15 and TRBJ2-1, is DAMVIQNPRYQVTQFGKPVTLSCSQTLNHNVMYWYQQKSSQAPKLLFHYYDKDFNNEADTPDNFQSRRPNTSFCFLDIRSPGLGDTAMYLCATSRTSVNEQFFGPGTRLTVL.

The chain has TRBV6-5 and TRBJ1-2; D is undetermined. Per germline, CDR1 MNHEY and CDR2 SVGAGI. The CDR3 is 14 amino acids. The V gene lost 2 bases and the J gene lost 3 bases, with 10 bases spanning the gap. CDR3 in amino acids: CASSYTDKDYGYTF. The CDR3 DNA reads TGTGCCAGCAGTTACACGGATAAGGACTATGGCTACACCTTC.

This clonotype was observed at least ten times. This chain links TRBV28 with TRBJ2-1, with D perhaps matching TRBD2 (7 bases). Germline CDR1 and CDR2: MDHEN and SYDVKM. This CDR3 is built from 16 residues. The V end lost 8 bases, the J end lost 4 bases, and 21 bases lay between the germline ends. CDR3 nucleotides: TGTGCCAGCTCTGGGGGCGGGGGCCCACTTTACAATGAGCAGTTCTTC. This sequence encodes CASSGGGGPLYNEQFF.

The sample holds many counts of this clonotype. The V and J genes are TRBV12-3 or TRBV12-4 and TRBJ2-5; D unresolved. V was clipped by 2 bases and J by 5 bases, with 3 bases between them. The CDR3 loop spans 11 amino acids. In DNA, the CDR3 is TGTGCCAGCAGTTTAATGGAGACCCAGTACTTC. This codes for CASSLMETQYF.

This clonotype has ten or more counts. The chain employs TRBV30 and TRBJ2-7; 9 nucleotides line up with TRBD2. CDR1 GTSNPN and CDR2 SVGIG come from the germline V gene (reference sequence). The CDR3 is 14 amino acids. V was pared by 8 bases and J by 8 bases, with 16 bases of the junction left unmatched. CDR3 protein: CAVQAGTSYFKQYF. The CDR3 DNA follows: TGTGCCGTACAAGCCGGGACTAGCTATTTCAAGCAGTACTTC. The full variable domain, completed using reference TRBV30 and TRBJ2-7, is SQTIHQWPATLVQPVGSPLSLECTVEGTSNPNLYWYRQAAGRGLQLLFYSVGIGQISSEVPQNLSASRPQDRQFILSSKKLLLSDSGFYLCAVQAGTSYFKQYFGPGTRLTVT.

The V and J genes are TRBV6-2 or TRBV6-3 and TRBJ2-1; 7 positions match TRBD2. Germline V CDR1 and CDR2: MNHEY, SVGEGT. The CDR3 covers 14 residues. V shed 4 bases, J shed 7 bases, and the junction held 7 bases outside the gene matches. As DNA, the CDR3 is TGTGCCAGCAGTTGGGCGGGAGTGGGGAATGAGCAGTTCTTC. The encoded protein is CASSWAGVGNEQFF.

The chain combines TRBV20-1 with TRBJ2-7, with TRBD2 identical over 11 bases. This CDR3 contains 13 residues. The germline V gene encodes CDR1 DFQATT and CDR2 SNEGSKA (reference sequence). The V gene end was trimmed by 6 bases and the J gene end by 2 bases; junction bases not matched to a gene: 3. The CDR3 DNA reads as TGCAGTGCCAGACTAGCGGGAACCTACGAGCAGTACTTC. Protein: CSARLAGTYEQYF.

V usage is TRBV13 and J usage is TRBJ2-7; D perhaps matches TRBD2 (6 bases). Trimming cost V 5 bases and J 3 bases, with 11 bases left between them. CDR3 length: 13 residues. Germline CDR1 is PRHDT and CDR2 is FYEKMQ (reference sequence). Written as DNA, the CDR3 is TGTGCCAGCAGCCAGGGACTGGGCTACGAGCAGTACTTC. It encodes CASSQGLGYEQYF.

This clonotype was counted at least ten times. The chain is built from TRBV7-2 and TRBJ2-5; 11 bases match TRBD2. The germline CDR1 and CDR2 sequences are SGHTA and FQGNSA. V lost 7 bases to trimming and J lost 5 bases; unmatched junction nucleotides: 9. The CDR3 contains 15 residues. The CDR3 protein is CASTLSGGAWETQYF. The DNA of the CDR3 is TGTGCCAGCACCCTTAGCGGGGGGGCCTGGGAGACCCAGTACTTC.

This clonotype was recorded many times. The chain recombines TRBV27 with TRBJ2-5, with 7 positions matching TRBD2. Germline values: CDR1 MNHEY, CDR2 SMNVEV (reference sequence). V trimming: 0 bases; J trimming: 4 bases; junction bases outside the gene matches: 8. There are 16 residues in the CDR3. CDR3 nucleotide sequence: TGTGCCAGCAGTTTATCCCGCCAGACTAGCTCAGAGACCCAGTACTTC. Amino acid sequence: CASSLSRQTSSETQYF.

This clonotype has at least ten counts. The V call is TRBV20-1, the J call TRBJ2-3, with 9 bases aligning to TRBD2. The V gene end was trimmed by 3 bases and the J gene end by 1 base; junction bases not matched to a gene: 8. The CDR3 has 16 residues. Per germline, CDR1 DFQATT and CDR2 SNEGSKA (reference sequence). The CDR3 DNA reads TGCAGTGCTAGGTCACTTAGCGGGGGCGGCACAGATACGCAGTATTTT. Residues: CSARSLSGGGTDTQYF.

In this sample, this clonotype turned up a few times. The genes are TRBV6-2 or TRBV6-3 and TRBJ1-1; D is undetermined. V was pared by 5 bases and J by 4 bases, with 14 bases between. The CDR3 is made up of 14 amino acids. Germline-derived CDR1 and CDR2 are MNHEY and SVGEGT. The CDR3 loop is CASSLHQGRTEAFF. DNA of the CDR3: TGTGCCAGCAGTCTTCATCAAGGGCGCACTGAAGCTTTCTTT.